Listed below are T cell receptor beta chains from one sample, sequenced in a study of cytomegalovirus exposure and HLA in healthy donors. The repertoire was sequenced with immunoSEQ multiplex PCR; TCRdb's copy has only in-frame clones and lacks some. This repertoire shows fewer than 200,000 clones, roughly 76% found once; its top ten account for around 13%. The sample taken for sequencing was PBMCs. The source is a woman aged 50 to 60 in good health and CMV-seronegative. CDR3s include the opening cysteine and the closing phenylalanine or tryptophan. Fields, in order: V gene, clone size, J gene, D gene, CDR3 DNA, CDR3 protein. D genes are given only for firm matches. Clone size appears in some rows only: once, few, many, or a class for an expanded clone.

V gene: TRBV7-2; clone size: .; J gene: TRBJ2-1; D gene: TRBD2; CDR3 DNA: TGTGCCAGCAGCTTGAGGGGACTAGCGGGTCATGAGCAGTTCTTC; CDR3 protein: CASSLRGLAGHEQFF
V gene: TRBV19; clone size: .; J gene: TRBJ1-1; D gene: .; CDR3 DNA: TGTGCCAGCCACCCGGGGGACTTGAACACTGAAGCTTTCTTT; CDR3 protein: CASHPGDLNTEAFF
V gene: TRBV11-2; clone size: .; J gene: TRBJ2-3; D gene: .; CDR3 DNA: TGTGCCAGCAGCCCACGTGGGGCTTACAACACAGATACGCAGTATTTT; CDR3 protein: CASSPRGAYNTDTQYF
V gene: TRBV5-1; clone size: .; J gene: TRBJ1-2; D gene: TRBD1; CDR3 DNA: TGCGCCAGCAGCCCGGGGACAGGGGTCTATGGCTACACCTTC; CDR3 protein: CASSPGTGVYGYTF
V gene: TRBV7-9; clone size: .; J gene: TRBJ2-1; D gene: .; CDR3 DNA: TGTGCCAGCAGCTTCCAGGGGGGCCTAGTAAATGAGCAGTTCTTC; CDR3 protein: CASSFQGGLVNEQFF
V gene: TRBV5-1; clone size: .; J gene: TRBJ1-1; D gene: .; CDR3 DNA: TGCGCCAGCAGCTTGGGGGGGCAGAGTAACACTGAAGCTTTCTTT; CDR3 protein: CASSLGGQSNTEAFF
V gene: TRBV7-2; clone size: .; J gene: TRBJ1-2; D gene: TRBD1; CDR3 DNA: TGTGCCAGCAGCTTACCGGGACAGGGGGCGAAATTTGGCTACACCTTC; CDR3 protein: CASSLPGQGAKFGYTF
V gene: TRBV9; clone size: .; J gene: TRBJ2-6; D gene: .; CDR3 DNA: TGTGCCAGCAGCCCCTTGGGGGGCTCTGGGGCCAACGTCCTGACTTTC; CDR3 protein: CASSPLGGSGANVLTF
V gene: TRBV5-8; clone size: .; J gene: TRBJ2-3; D gene: .; CDR3 DNA: TGTGCCAGCAACCCCGGGGGTAGCGCAGATACGCAGTATTTT; CDR3 protein: CASNPGGSADTQYF
V gene: TRBV6-1; clone size: .; J gene: TRBJ1-4; D gene: .; CDR3 DNA: TGTGCCAGCACCCGCGAGGCGTTAGCTAATGAAAAACTGTTTTTT; CDR3 protein: CASTREALANEKLFF
V gene: TRBV6-1; clone size: once; J gene: TRBJ1-2; D gene: .; CDR3 DNA: TGTGCCAGCACCCCAACCCGCGGGGGGCACAATGGCTACACCTTC; CDR3 protein: CASTPTRGGHNGYTF